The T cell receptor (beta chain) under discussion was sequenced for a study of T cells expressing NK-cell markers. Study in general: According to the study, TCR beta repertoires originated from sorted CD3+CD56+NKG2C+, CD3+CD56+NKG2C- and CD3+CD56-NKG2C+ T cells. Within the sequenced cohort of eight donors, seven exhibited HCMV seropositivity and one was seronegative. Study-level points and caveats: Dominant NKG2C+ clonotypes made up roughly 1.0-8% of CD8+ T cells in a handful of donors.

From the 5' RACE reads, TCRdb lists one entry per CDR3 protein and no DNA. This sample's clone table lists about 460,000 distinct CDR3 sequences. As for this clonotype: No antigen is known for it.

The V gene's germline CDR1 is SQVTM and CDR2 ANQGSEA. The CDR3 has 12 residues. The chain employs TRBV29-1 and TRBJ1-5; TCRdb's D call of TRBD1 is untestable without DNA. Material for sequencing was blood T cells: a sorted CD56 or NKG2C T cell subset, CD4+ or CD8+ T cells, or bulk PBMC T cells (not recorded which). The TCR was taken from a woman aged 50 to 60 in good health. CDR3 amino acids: CSVADRGEPQHF.